This entry lists 26 T cell receptor beta chains sequenced from one sample in a study of blood T cell repertoires in COVID-19. Profiled with immunoSEQ multiplex PCR; TCRdb holds only in-frame clones, not every one. Of under 200,000 clones listed, about 80% are singletons. Sequencing was carried out using PBMCs or T cells enriched from blood (not recorded which). These receptors were obtained from a woman aged 55-69 years with acute COVID-19.

The V call is TRBV11-2, the J call TRBJ1-5; 8 bases are a match to TRBD1. V dropped 5 bases and J dropped 4; count of bases not matched to a gene: 4. The CDR3 extends over 14 amino acids. CDR1 SGHAT and CDR2 FQNNGV come from the germline V gene. CDR3 amino acids: CASSDRQGNQPQHF. The CDR3 DNA follows: TGTGCCAGCAGCGACCGACAGGGGAATCAGCCCCAGCATTTT.

The rearrangement links TRBV27 to TRBJ1-1; 8 nucleotides agree with TRBD1. V lost 3 bases to trimming and J lost 4 bases; unmatched junction nucleotides: 7. The length of the CDR3 is 15 residues. Germline V gives CDR1 MNHEY, CDR2 SMNVEV (reference sequence). CDR3 DNA: TGTGCCAGCAGTTTGGGCAGGGGGCTGGCCACTGAAGCTTTCTTT. Its translation is CASSLGRGLATEAFF.

This clone has more than one count but fewer than ten. The chain recombines TRBV18 with TRBJ2-5, with D perhaps TRBD1 (6 bases). The V end was cut by 3 bases, the J end by 4 bases, with 9 bases between. Germline-derived CDR1 and CDR2 are KGHSH and LQKENI. The CDR3 loop spans 13 amino acids. DNA for the CDR3: TGTGCCAGCTCACCTCAACAGGGAGAGACCCAGTACTTC. This encodes CASSPQQGETQYF.

The chain links TRBV5-1 to TRBJ2-2, with no clear D. The CDR3 covers 12 residues. CDR1 and CDR2 from the germline V gene are SGHRS and YFSETQ. V lost 2 bases and J lost 7, with 6 bases in between. CDR3 region: CASSFPGGELFF. For the CDR3, the DNA is TGCGCCAGCAGCTTTCCCGGCGGGGAGCTGTTTTTT. Based on the CDR3 plus reference TRBV5-1 and TRBJ2-2, the full variable domain is KAGVTQTPRYLIKTRGQQVTLSCSPISGHRSVSWYQQTPGQGLQFLFEYFSETQRNKGNFPGRFSGRQFSNSRSEMNVSTLELGDSALYLCASSFPGGELFFGEGSRLTVL.

In regard to this clone: Germline and junction disagree at one end, which may indicate a read error. The rearrangement joins TRBV4-1 to TRBJ1-6; TRBD1 is a possible D gene (6 bases). The CDR3 runs to 13 residues. Germline CDR1 MGHRA, CDR2 YSYEKL. In nucleotides, the CDR3 is TGCGCCAGCAGGCAAGATCAGGGGTCACCCCTCCACTTT. Protein product: CASRQDQGSPLHF.

This chain uses TRBV4-3 with TRBJ2-3; 12 nucleotides line up with TRBD1. CDR1 and CDR2 (germline): LGHNA, YSLEER. This CDR3 has 15 residues. The J segment lost 6 bases and the V segment lost 4 bases, leaving 5 bases of the junction unmatched. The CDR3: CASSPRDRGQDTQYF. CDR3 nucleotide sequence: TGCGCCAGCAGCCCCCGGGACAGGGGGCAGGATACGCAGTATTTT.

The chain couples TRBV11-3 to TRBJ2-2; 7 positions match TRBD1. Germline CDR1 SGHNT, CDR2 YENEEA. The V segment lost 8 bases and the J segment 0 bases; nucleotides outside the gene matches: 0. The CDR3 sequence is 13 residues long. DNA for the CDR3: TGTGCCAGCGACAGGGCGAACACCGGGGAGCTGTTTTTT. This encodes CASDRANTGELFF.

This chain connects TRBV5-1 to TRBJ2-1, with 10 bases identical to TRBD2. This CDR3 region has 16 residues. With V trimmed by 0 bases and J by 9 bases, 9 bases remained unmatched. From germline, CDR1 is SGHRS and CDR2 YFSETQ. The CDR3 DNA reads as TGCGCCAGCAGCTTGGCCCAGACTAGCGGGCCGGGTGAGCAGTTCTTC. It codes for CASSLAQTSGPGEQFF.

The DNA for the CDR3 is TGTGCCAGCAGTTACTCATTCGGGGGGAACACTGAAGCTTTCTTT. This translates into CASSYSFGGNTEAFF. The rearrangement uses TRBV6-6 and TRBJ1-1; D is possibly TRBD1 (5 bases). Germline CDR1 MNHNY, CDR2 SVGAGI (reference sequence). This CDR3 region has 15 residues. V was trimmed by 0 bases and J by 1 base, leaving 9 bases between them.

The genes are TRBV5-1 and TRBJ2-3; 9 bases map to TRBD2. This CDR3 is 16 amino acids long. Unmatched junction bases numbered 4, after V lost 0 bases and J lost 2 bases. Germline-derived CDR1 and CDR2 are SGHRS and YFSETQ. Here the CDR3 reads CASSLGGGGATDTQYF. As DNA, the CDR3 is TGCGCCAGCAGCTTGGGCGGCGGGGGGGCCACAGATACGCAGTATTTT. Variable domain in full (rest from reference TRBV5-1 and TRBJ2-3): KAGVTQTPRYLIKTRGQQVTLSCSPISGHRSVSWYQQTPGQGLQFLFEYFSETQRNKGNFPGRFSGRQFSNSRSEMNVSTLELGDSALYLCASSLGGGGATDTQYFGPGTRLTVL.

The V and J genes are TRBV24-1 and TRBJ2-2; D might be TRBD2 (6 bases). V gave up 12 bases and J gave up 6 bases, with 16 bases separating them. Germline values: CDR1 KGHDR, CDR2 SFDVKD. The CDR3 is 13 residues long. This CDR3 is CAVRPERAGELFF. In nucleotides, the CDR3 is TGTGCCGTCCGCCCGGAGCGGGCCGGGGAGCTGTTTTTT.

The table lists this clone with a few counts. The chain recombines TRBV4-3 with TRBJ1-3; no definite D call. Germline V gives CDR1 LGHNA, CDR2 YSLEER. Trimming cost V 0 bases and J 2 bases, with 11 bases left between them. This CDR3 region has 16 residues. Written as DNA, the CDR3 is TGCGCCAGCAGCCAAGATCGTCCTGAGACTGGAAACACCATATATTTT. Translating gives CASSQDRPETGNTIYF.

This clone was observed a few times. The chain recombines TRBV9 with TRBJ1-3; D ambiguous. V was shortened by 4 bases and J by 4 bases, with 12 bases between the two germline ends. The germline CDR1 and CDR2 sequences are SGDLS and YYNGEE. This CDR3 comprises 14 residues. CDR3 nucleotide sequence: TGTGCCAGCAGCCCCCGACATCTCGGAAACACCATATATTTT. Translating gives CASSPRHLGNTIYF.

The sample holds one count of this clone. V and J are TRBV25-1 and TRBJ2-1; 9 bases align to TRBD2. This CDR3 comprises 15 residues. V shed 7 bases and J 3 bases; nucleotides not matched to a gene: 7. In germline, CDR1 is MGHDK, CDR2 SYGVNS. The CDR3 loop reads CASTSHSGSYNEQFF. The CDR3, as DNA: TGTGCCAGCACGTCACATAGCGGGAGCTACAATGAGCAGTTCTTC.

This chain links TRBV11-2 with TRBJ2-2, with D unresolved. This CDR3 contains 15 residues. V was clipped by 1 base and J by 2 bases, with 8 bases between them. Germline V gene sequence: CDR1 SGHAT, CDR2 FQNNGV. The DNA for the CDR3 is TGTGCCAGCAGCTTAGTGCTTAGCAACACCGGGGAGCTGTTTTTT. This gives the protein CASSLVLSNTGELFF.

The chain joins TRBV18 to TRBJ2-5, with a possible D match to TRBD1 (5 bases). With 6 bases removed from V and 1 base from J, the gap between germline ends came to 21 bases. This CDR3 has 17 residues. Germline V gene lookup returns CDR1 KGHSH and CDR2 LQKENI. Here the CDR3 DNA reads TGTGCCAGCTCCCCAGCCCGGAATAGGGGCTTCCAAGAGACCCAGTACTTC. Translating it yields CASSPARNRGFQETQYF.

The chain couples TRBV4-1 to TRBJ1-2; no definite D call. Trimming took 0 bases from V and 6 from J, leaving 17 bases between them. CDR1 is MGHRA, CDR2 YSYEKL, per germline. This CDR3 has 16 amino acids. The DNA for the CDR3 is TGCGCCAGCAGCCAAGATGCGGGCGGGAACGCTCATGGCTACACCTTC. Amino acids: CASSQDAGGNAHGYTF.

This clone has only one observation. The gene calls are TRBV9 and TRBJ2-3; the D gene is possibly TRBD2 (6 bases). V lost 0 bases and J 4 bases, leaving 12 bases between the germline ends. This CDR3 region has 15 residues. Per the germline V gene, CDR1 is SGDLS and CDR2 is YYNGEE. CDR3 coding DNA: TGTGCCAGCAGCGTAGGGTCTAGCGACGCAGATACGCAGTATTTT. Translating gives CASSVGSSDADTQYF.

V usage is TRBV11-2 and J usage is TRBJ1-1; TRBD1 is a possible D gene (5 bases). Trimming stripped 5 bases from V and 5 bases from J, with 18 bases between. CDR3 length: 15 amino acids. Germline CDR1 and CDR2: SGHAT and FQNNGV. The CDR3 reads CASSPYQGFETEAFF. CDR3 bases: TGTGCCAGCAGCCCTTACCAGGGATTTGAAACTGAAGCTTTCTTT.

V and J are TRBV5-4 and TRBJ2-5; D is unresolved. The germline CDR1 and CDR2 sequences are SGHNT and YYREEE (reference sequence). The CDR3 is 15 amino acids. V lost 3 bases and J lost 2, with 14 bases in between. The CDR3, as DNA: TGTGCCAGCAGCTCACCGCGACTCCAGCAAGAGACCCAGTACTTC. This translates into CASSSPRLQQETQYF.

V is TRBV30 and J is TRBJ2-7; D not resolved. In germline, CDR1 is GTSNPN, CDR2 SVGIG (reference sequence). This CDR3 comprises 11 residues. Trimming cost V 2 bases and J 3 bases, with 5 bases left between them. CDR3 protein: CAWSSLYEQYF. CDR3 nucleotide sequence: TGTGCCTGGAGTAGCCTCTACGAGCAGTACTTC. The full variable domain, in which reference TRBV30 and TRBJ2-7 provide the parts outside the CDR3, is SQTIHQWPATLVQPVGSPLSLECTVEGTSNPNLYWYRQAAGRGLQLLFYSVGIGQISSEVPQNLSASRPQDRQFILSSKKLLLSDSGFYLCAWSSLYEQYFGPGTRLTVT.

This clone was observed at least ten times. The chain employs TRBV9 and TRBJ2-2; D perhaps matches TRBD1 (5 bases). The CDR3 runs to 15 residues. Germline V CDR1 and CDR2: SGDLS, YYNGEE. V was cut by 6 bases and J by 4 bases, with 16 bases left in between. The DNA for the CDR3 is TGTGCCAGCACCCCTACAGGCTTCTCCACCGGGGAGCTGTTTTTT. Protein: CASTPTGFSTGELFF.

The rearrangement uses TRBV29-1 and TRBJ2-5; 13 bases align to TRBD2. The length of the CDR3 is 14 residues. Germline V gene sequence: CDR1 SQVTM, CDR2 ANQGSEA. After removal of 4 bases from V and 1 base from J, the junction contained 0 bases not matched to a gene. The CDR3: CSVGLAGGQETQYF. The CDR3 DNA is TGCAGCGTTGGACTAGCGGGAGGCCAAGAGACCCAGTACTTC.

This chain links TRBV3-1 (or the pseudogene TRBV3-2) with TRBJ2-2; tentatively, D is TRBD1 (5 bases). V was shortened by 3 bases and J by 5 bases, with 7 bases between the two germline ends. The CDR3 sequence is 13 residues long. Germline V gene sequence: CDR1 LGHDT, CDR2 YNNKEL (reference sequence). The CDR3 DNA sequence: TGTGCCAGCAGCCAGGCAGGGACCGGGGAGCTGTTTTTT. Translating it yields CASSQAGTGELFF.

As DNA, the CDR3 is TGCGCCAGCAGCCAAGGGGCCACTCAGGGGGAGACCCAGTACTTC. It yields the protein CASSQGATQGETQYF. The chain employs TRBV4-1 and TRBJ2-5; D is possibly TRBD1 (6 bases). The CDR3 covers 15 residues. Germline CDR1 reads MGHRA; CDR2 reads YSYEKL. Deletions cut 1 base from V and 5 bases from J, with 14 bases between.

V is TRBV30 and J is TRBJ1-1; TRBD1 agrees at 8 bases. The germline gives CDR1 GTSNPN, CDR2 SVGIG (reference sequence). The length of the CDR3 is 12 residues. Trimming at V came to 1 base and at J to 6 bases, leaving 1 base not matched to a gene. Here the CDR3 reads CAWSARGPEAFF. CDR3 coding DNA: TGTGCCTGGAGTGCCAGGGGGCCTGAAGCTTTCTTT. Combining the CDR3 with reference TRBV30 and TRBJ1-1 gives the whole variable domain SQTIHQWPATLVQPVGSPLSLECTVEGTSNPNLYWYRQAAGRGLQLLFYSVGIGQISSEVPQNLSASRPQDRQFILSSKKLLLSDSGFYLCAWSARGPEAFFGQGTRLTVV.